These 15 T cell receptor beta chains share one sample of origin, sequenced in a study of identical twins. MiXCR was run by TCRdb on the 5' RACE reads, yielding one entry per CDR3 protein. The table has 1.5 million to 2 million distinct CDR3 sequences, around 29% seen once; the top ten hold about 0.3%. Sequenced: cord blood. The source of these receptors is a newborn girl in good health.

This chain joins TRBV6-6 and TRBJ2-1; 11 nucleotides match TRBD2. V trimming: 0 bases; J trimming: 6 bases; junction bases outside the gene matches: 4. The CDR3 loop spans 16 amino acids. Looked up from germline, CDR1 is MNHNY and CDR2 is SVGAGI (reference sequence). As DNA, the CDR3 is TGTGCCAGCAGTTACTCTAGCGGGGGGGCCCTCAATGAGCAGTTCTTC. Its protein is CASSYSSGGALNEQFF.

DNA for the CDR3: TGCAGTGCTAGAGATTTTAGGCAGGCTTTAAGGGAGCAGTACTTC. Translation: CSARDFRQALREQYF. The chain combines TRBV20-1 with TRBJ2-7; D gene ambiguous. V was cut by 0 bases and J by 7 bases, with 19 bases left in between. Germline lookup yields CDR1 DFQATT and CDR2 SNEGSKA (reference sequence). The CDR3 consists of 15 residues.

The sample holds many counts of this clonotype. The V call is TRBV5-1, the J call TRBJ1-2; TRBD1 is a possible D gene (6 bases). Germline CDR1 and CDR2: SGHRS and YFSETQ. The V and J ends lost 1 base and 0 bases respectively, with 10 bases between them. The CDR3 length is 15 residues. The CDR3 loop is CASSLQGKANYGYTF. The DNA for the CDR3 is TGCGCCAGCAGCTTGCAGGGGAAGGCTAACTATGGCTACACCTTC.

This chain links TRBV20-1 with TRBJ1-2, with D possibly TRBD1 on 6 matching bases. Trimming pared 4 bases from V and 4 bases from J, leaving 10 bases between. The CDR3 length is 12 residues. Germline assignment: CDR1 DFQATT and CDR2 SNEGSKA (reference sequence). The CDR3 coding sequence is TGCAGTGCTACAGGGGCCCGCTATGGCTACACCTTC. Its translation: CSATGARYGYTF.

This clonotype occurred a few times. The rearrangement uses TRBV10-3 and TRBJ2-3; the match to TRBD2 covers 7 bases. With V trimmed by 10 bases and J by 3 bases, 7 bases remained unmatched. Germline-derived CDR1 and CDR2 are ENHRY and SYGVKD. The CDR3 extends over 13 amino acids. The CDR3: CATASGVTDTQYF. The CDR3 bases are TGTGCCACCGCCAGCGGGGTGACAGATACGCAGTATTTT.

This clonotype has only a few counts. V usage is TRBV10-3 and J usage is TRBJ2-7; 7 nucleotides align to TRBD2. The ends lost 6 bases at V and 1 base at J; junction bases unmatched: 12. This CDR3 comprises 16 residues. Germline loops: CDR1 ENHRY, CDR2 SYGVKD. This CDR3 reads CAISPGTTRVSYEQYF. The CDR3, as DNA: TGTGCCATCAGCCCTGGGACTACCCGGGTATCCTACGAGCAGTACTTC.

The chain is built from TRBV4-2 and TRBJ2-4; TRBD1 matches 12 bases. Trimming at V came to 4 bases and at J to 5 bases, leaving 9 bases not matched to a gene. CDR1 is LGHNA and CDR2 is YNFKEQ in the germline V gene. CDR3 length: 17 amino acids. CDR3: CASSLIGTGGAENIQYF. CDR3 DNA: TGTGCCAGCAGCCTAATTGGGACAGGGGGCGCCGAAAACATTCAGTACTTC.

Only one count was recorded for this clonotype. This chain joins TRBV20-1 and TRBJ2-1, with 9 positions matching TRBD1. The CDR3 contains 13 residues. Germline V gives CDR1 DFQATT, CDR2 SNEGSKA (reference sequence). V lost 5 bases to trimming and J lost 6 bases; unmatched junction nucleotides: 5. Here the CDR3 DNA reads TGCAGTGCTTCCGGGACAGGGACCAATGAGCAGTTCTTC. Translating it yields CSASGTGTNEQFF.

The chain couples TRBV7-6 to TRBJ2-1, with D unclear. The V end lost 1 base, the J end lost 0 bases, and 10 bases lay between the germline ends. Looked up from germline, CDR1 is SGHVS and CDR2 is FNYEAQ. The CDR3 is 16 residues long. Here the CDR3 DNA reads TGTGCCAGCAGCTTAGTTAGCCGATACTCCTACAATGAGCAGTTCTTC. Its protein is CASSLVSRYSYNEQFF.

DNA for the CDR3: TGTGCCAGCAGTTTTTGGACAGGGGGCTATGAGACCCAGTACTTC. It specifies CASSFWTGGYETQYF. This rearrangement joins TRBV28 to TRBJ2-5; 11 nucleotides match TRBD1. The germline gives CDR1 MDHEN, CDR2 SYDVKM. The CDR3 has 15 residues. The ends lost 3 bases at V and 5 bases at J; junction bases unmatched: 5.

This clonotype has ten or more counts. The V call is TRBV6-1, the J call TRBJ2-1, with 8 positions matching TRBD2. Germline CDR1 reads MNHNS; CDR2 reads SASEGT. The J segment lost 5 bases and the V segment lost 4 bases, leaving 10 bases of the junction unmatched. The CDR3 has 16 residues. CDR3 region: CASSALREDDDNEQFF. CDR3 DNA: TGTGCCAGCAGTGCCCTGCGGGAGGACGACGACAATGAGCAGTTCTTC.

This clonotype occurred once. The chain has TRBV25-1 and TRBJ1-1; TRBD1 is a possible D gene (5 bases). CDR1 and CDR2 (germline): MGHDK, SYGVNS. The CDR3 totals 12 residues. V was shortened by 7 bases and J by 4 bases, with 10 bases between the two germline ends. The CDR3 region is CASMGGVTEAFF. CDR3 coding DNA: TGTGCCAGCATGGGGGGGGTCACTGAAGCTTTCTTT.

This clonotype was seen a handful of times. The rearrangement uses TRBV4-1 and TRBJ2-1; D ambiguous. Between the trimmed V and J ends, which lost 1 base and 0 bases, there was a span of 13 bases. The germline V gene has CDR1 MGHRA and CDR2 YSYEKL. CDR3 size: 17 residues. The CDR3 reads CASSQVWSALSYNEQFF. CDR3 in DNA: TGCGCCAGCAGCCAAGTCTGGAGCGCCCTCTCCTACAATGAGCAGTTCTTC.

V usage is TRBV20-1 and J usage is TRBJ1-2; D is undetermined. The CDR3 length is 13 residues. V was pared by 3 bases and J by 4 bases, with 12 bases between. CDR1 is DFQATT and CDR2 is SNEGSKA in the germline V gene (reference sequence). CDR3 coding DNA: TGCAGTGCTAGGGCAGCGGGGATCTATGGCTACACCTTC. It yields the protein CSARAAGIYGYTF.

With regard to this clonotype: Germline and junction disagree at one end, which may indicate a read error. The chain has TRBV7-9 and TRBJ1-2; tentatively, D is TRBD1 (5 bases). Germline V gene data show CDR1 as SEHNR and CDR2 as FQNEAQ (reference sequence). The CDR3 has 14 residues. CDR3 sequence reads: CASTLVRGAEGYTF. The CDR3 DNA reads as TGTGCCAGCACCTTAGTGAGGGGCGCAGAAGGCTACACCTTC.